These 30 T cell receptor beta chains were all obtained from the same sample, sequenced in a study of shared clonotypes between healthy human individuals. Profiling relied on immunoSEQ multiplex PCR, and the TCRdb table lists in-frame clones only, not all of them. In the table there are more than 550,000 clones, roughly 72% of which are singletons. The material sequenced was memory CD4+ T cells sorted from blood. Subset reported: CD45RA-negative fraction. The receptors were gathered from a woman under 40 in good health.

This clone appeared a few times. This chain joins TRBV2 and TRBJ1-2; maybe TRBD1 (5 bases). Germline V lookup: CDR1 SNHLY, CDR2 FYNNEI. CDR3 length: 13 amino acids. Trimming took off 6 bases at V and 5 bases at J, with 13 bases between the two ends. In DNA form, the CDR3 reads TGTGCCAGCAGCGGGGACGGGCGGTATGGCTACACCTTC. This encodes CASSGDGRYGYTF.

This clone was observed at least ten times. J is TRBJ2-1 and V is TRBV7-2; D gene unclear. The CDR3 has 14 residues. Between the trimmed V and J ends, which lost 1 base and 1 base, there was a span of 5 bases. CDR1 and CDR2 (germline): SGHTA, FQGNSA. The CDR3 sequence: CASSLDRSYNEQFF. CDR3 coding DNA: TGTGCCAGCAGCTTAGACCGGTCCTACAATGAGCAGTTCTTC.

V and J are TRBV30 and TRBJ1-4, with 9 bases aligning to TRBD1. V shed 5 bases and J 6 bases; nucleotides not matched to a gene: 4. There are 13 residues in the CDR3. Germline V lookup: CDR1 GTSNPN, CDR2 SVGIG (reference sequence). The CDR3 protein is CAWQQGAYEKLFF. DNA for the CDR3: TGTGCCTGGCAACAGGGGGCCTATGAAAAACTGTTTTTT. Full variable domain (missing parts from reference TRBV30 and TRBJ1-4): SQTIHQWPATLVQPVGSPLSLECTVEGTSNPNLYWYRQAAGRGLQLLFYSVGIGQISSEVPQNLSASRPQDRQFILSSKKLLLSDSGFYLCAWQQGAYEKLFFGSGTQLSVL.

The CDR3 coding sequence is TGTGCCAGCACTGGACAGGGCACCACTGAAGCTTTCTTT. Translation: CASTGQGTTEAFF. This chain uses TRBV2 with TRBJ1-1; TRBD1 matches at 8 bases. Germline V lookup: CDR1 SNHLY, CDR2 FYNNEI. CDR3 length equals 13 residues. V was clipped by 7 bases and J by 4 bases; unmatched bases: 5.

The chain couples TRBV2 to TRBJ2-7; 10 bases line up with TRBD2. V trimming: 4 bases; J trimming: 4 bases; junction bases outside the gene matches: 7. The germline gives CDR1 SNHLY, CDR2 FYNNEI. There are 15 residues in the CDR3. CDR3 DNA sequence: TGTGCCAGCAGTGCGAGGGGGACTAGCGAATACGAGCAGTACTTC. It encodes CASSARGTSEYEQYF.

The V gene is TRBV5-1, the J gene TRBJ2-1, with D perhaps matching TRBD1 or TRBD2 (5 bases each). This CDR3 comprises 15 residues. Trimming pared 3 bases from V and 3 bases from J, leaving 13 bases between. Germline V gene data show CDR1 as SGHRS and CDR2 as YFSETQ. The CDR3 is CASSSRDEHYNEQFF. In DNA, the CDR3 is TGCGCCAGCAGCTCCCGGGACGAGCACTACAATGAGCAGTTCTTC.

The J gene is TRBJ2-1, the V gene TRBV5-1; 7 nucleotides align to TRBD2. CDR1 and CDR2 (germline): SGHRS, YFSETQ. The ends lost 1 base at V and 4 bases at J; junction bases unmatched: 5. This CDR3 spans 15 amino acids. CDR3 bases: TGCGCCAGCAGCTTGATACGGGAGGATTACAATGAGCAGTTCTTC. This codes for CASSLIREDYNEQFF.

This clone was detected only once. The chain has TRBV6-1 and TRBJ1-4; tentative D call: TRBD1 (5 bases). Germline loops: CDR1 MNHNS, CDR2 SASEGT. V lost 6 bases and J 8 bases, leaving 7 bases between the germline ends. The CDR3 totals 11 residues. Here the CDR3 reads CASSHREKLFF. DNA for the CDR3: TGTGCCAGCAGCCACAGGGAAAAACTGTTTTTT.

This CDR3 is CASSQDLLSSYNEQFF. CDR3 coding DNA: TGTGCCAGCAGCCAAGACTTACTGAGCTCCTACAATGAGCAGTTCTTC. The chain uses TRBV11-1 and TRBJ2-1; the D is unclear. Germline CDR1 SGHAT, CDR2 FQDESV (reference sequence). This CDR3 is 16 amino acids long. The V and J ends lost 5 bases and 0 bases respectively, with 14 bases between them. The whole variable domain, remainder taken from reference TRBV11-1 and TRBJ2-1, is EAEVAQSPRYKITEKSQAVAFWCDPISGHATLYWYRQILGQGPELLVQFQDESVVDDSQLPKDRFSAERLKGVDSTLKIQPAELGDSAMYLCASSQDLLSSYNEQFFGPGTRLTVL.

This sequence joins TRBV6-6 and TRBJ1-5; unclear D gene. The germline CDR1 and CDR2 sequences are MNHNY and SVGAGI (reference sequence). CDR3 length: 14 amino acids. The V end was cut by 0 bases, the J end by 4 bases, with 7 bases between. CDR3 DNA: TGTGCCAGCAGTTACTCCGACCAGAATCAGCCCCAGCATTTT. Translation gives CASSYSDQNQPQHF.

This chain links TRBV19 with TRBJ2-7, with D perhaps matching TRBD1 or TRBD2 (5 bases each). V was shortened by 4 bases and J by 6 bases, with 16 bases between the two germline ends. CDR1 and CDR2 from the germline V gene are LNHDA and SQIVND (reference sequence). The CDR3 consists of 14 residues. The CDR3 loop is CASSTRGRAGEQYF. CDR3 coding DNA: TGTGCCAGTAGTACCCGGGGACGGGCGGGCGAGCAGTACTTC.

The gene calls are TRBV18 and TRBJ2-1; a possible D gene is TRBD2 (6 bases). CDR1 is KGHSH and CDR2 is LQKENI in the germline V gene. This CDR3 is 14 amino acids long. Between the trimmed V and J ends, which lost 2 bases and 2 bases, there was a span of 7 bases. The CDR3 DNA sequence: TGTGCCAGCTCACCAACGGGAGCCTACAATGAGCAGTTCTTC. Amino acid sequence: CASSPTGAYNEQFF.

The rearrangement links TRBV2 to TRBJ2-1, with 9 bases fitting TRBD2. The CDR3 length is 16 residues. V dropped 3 bases and J dropped 4; count of bases not matched to a gene: 7. Germline V gives CDR1 SNHLY, CDR2 FYNNEI. CDR3 in amino acids: CASSEIAGVGYNEQFF. DNA for the CDR3: TGTGCCAGCAGTGAGATAGCGGGAGTTGGTTACAATGAGCAGTTCTTC.

The J gene is TRBJ2-7, the V gene TRBV20-1, with D possibly called TRBD1 or TRBD2 (5 bases each). V dropped 6 bases and J dropped 3 bases, with 9 bases sitting between them. Germline CDR1 DFQATT, CDR2 SNEGSKA (reference sequence). This CDR3 contains 11 residues. CDR3 nucleotide sequence: TGCAGTGCGACAGACTACTACGAGCAGTACTTC. Its protein is CSATDYYEQYF.

This rearrangement joins TRBV28 to TRBJ1-5; tentative D call: TRBD1 (5 bases). Deletions cut 1 base from V and 7 bases from J, with 11 bases between. There are 14 residues in the CDR3. The germline CDR1 and CDR2 sequences are MDHEN and SYDVKM. CDR3 sequence reads: CASSLSRGGQPQHF. The CDR3 nucleotides are TGTGCCAGCAGTTTATCCCGGGGGGGACAGCCCCAGCATTTT.

The V gene is TRBV11-2, the J gene TRBJ2-1; D possibly uses TRBD1 or TRBD2 (5 bases each). Trimming removed 4 bases from V and 2 bases from J, with 12 bases in between. Germline V gene data show CDR1 as SGHAT and CDR2 as FQNNGV. The CDR3 extends over 15 amino acids. Here the CDR3 DNA reads TGTGCCAGCAGCTCACAACTGGGGGCCTACAATGAGCAGTTCTTC. Amino acid sequence: CASSSQLGAYNEQFF.

This chain joins TRBV18 and TRBJ2-1; a possible D gene is TRBD1 (5 bases). Germline loops: CDR1 KGHSH, CDR2 LQKENI. The CDR3 has 11 residues. V gave up 3 bases and J gave up 11 bases, with 8 bases separating them. The CDR3: CASSPDRKQFF. For the CDR3, the DNA is TGTGCCAGCTCACCCGACAGAAAGCAGTTCTTC. Complete variable domain (other parts from reference TRBV18 and TRBJ2-1): NAGVMQNPRHLVRRRGQEARLRCSPMKGHSHVYWYRQLPEEGLKFMVYLQKENIIDESGMPKERFSAEFPKEGPSILRIQQVVRGDSAAYFCASSPDRKQFFGPGTRLTVL.

This chain joins TRBV19 and TRBJ2-7; D perhaps matches TRBD1 (5 bases). Trimming shortened V by 7 bases and J by 0 bases, and 22 bases separated the two germline ends. The CDR3 loop spans 17 amino acids. The germline V gene has CDR1 LNHDA and CDR2 SQIVND (reference sequence). Here the CDR3 DNA reads TGTGCCAGTACCCCCCCAACAGGCTCTCTCCCCTCCTACGAGCAGTACTTC. As protein: CASTPPTGSLPSYEQYF.

The V and J genes are TRBV2 and TRBJ1-1; D perhaps matches TRBD1 (5 bases). V lost 3 bases and J 6 bases, leaving 11 bases between the germline ends. From germline, CDR1 is SNHLY and CDR2 FYNNEI. The CDR3 loop spans 13 amino acids. The DNA for the CDR3 is TGTGCCAGCAGTGAGGCGGGACTTTCTGAAGCTTTCTTT. Translation: CASSEAGLSEAFF.

This clone was counted once. The J gene is TRBJ2-5, the V gene TRBV6-5; TRBD2 matches at 11 bases. The J call is in doubt because the DNA end fits TRBJ2-7 better. CDR1 is MNHEY, CDR2 SVGAGI, per germline. The CDR3 is 16 residues long. CDR3 amino acids: CASSFPGTSGTYEQYF. In DNA form, the CDR3 reads TGTGCCAGCAGTTTCCCCGGGACTAGCGGTACCTACGAGCAGTACTTC.

This chain's CDR3 is CASSPSGLAAYNEQFF. The CDR3 DNA follows: TGCGCCAGCAGCCCATCGGGACTAGCGGCTTACAATGAGCAGTTCTTC. The V gene is TRBV5-1, the J gene TRBJ2-1, with TRBD2 matching 11 bases. The CDR3 has 16 residues. Germline V gene lookup returns CDR1 SGHRS and CDR2 YFSETQ. Trimming removed 4 bases from V and 4 bases from J; junction bases left unmatched: 7.

The V call is TRBV19, the J call TRBJ2-1; D is undetermined. Germline V CDR1 and CDR2: LNHDA, SQIVND (reference sequence). The CDR3 extends over 17 amino acids. Deletions cut 1 base from V and 3 bases from J, with 16 bases between. Here the CDR3 DNA reads TGTGCCAGTAGTATAGGCGTGTGGGTATCCCTCTACAATGAGCAGTTCTTC. As protein: CASSIGVWVSLYNEQFF.

Worth noting for this clone: Other DNA sequences of this sample code for an identical CDR3. The rearrangement joins TRBV5-1 to TRBJ2-1; a possible D gene is TRBD2 (5 bases). In germline, CDR1 is SGHRS, CDR2 YFSETQ. The CDR3 is 15 amino acids. V was pared by 1 base and J by 0 bases, with 8 bases between. CDR3 in DNA: TGCGCCAGCAGCTTGAGTACTAGCTCCTACAATGAGCAGTTCTTC. Protein: CASSLSTSSYNEQFF.

This rearrangement joins TRBV5-1 to TRBJ1-3; TRBD1 agrees at 8 bases. CDR3 length: 14 residues. Germline values: CDR1 SGHRS, CDR2 YFSETQ. The V gene end was trimmed by 4 bases and the J gene end by 0 bases; junction bases not matched to a gene: 0. Here the CDR3 reads CASSGQGSGNTIYF. CDR3 DNA sequence: TGCGCCAGCAGCGGACAGGGCTCTGGAAACACCATATATTTT.

Concerning this clone: At the DNA level, this CDR3 is encoded by other sequences in the same sample as well. The V gene is TRBV29-1, the J gene TRBJ2-5, with no clear D. CDR1 SQVTM and CDR2 ANQGSEA come from the germline V gene. The CDR3 is made up of 12 amino acids. V gave up 4 bases and J gave up 5 bases, with 11 bases separating them. CDR3 bases: TGCAGCGTTGGACCTGGCGGTGAGACCCAGTACTTC. As protein: CSVGPGGETQYF. Full variable domain (missing parts from reference TRBV29-1 and TRBJ2-5): SAVISQKPSRDICQRGTSLTIQCQVDSQVTMMFWYRQQPGQSLTLIATANQGSEATYESGFVIDKFPISRPNLTFSTLTVSNMSPEDSSIYLCSVGPGGETQYFGPGTRLLVL.

The chain combines TRBV27 with TRBJ2-1, with 10 positions matching TRBD1. The CDR3 spans 14 residues. After removal of 3 bases from V and 7 bases from J, the junction contained 3 bases not matched to a gene. From germline, CDR1 is MNHEY and CDR2 SMNVEV (reference sequence). CDR3 amino acids: CASSLDRGGNEQFF. CDR3 bases: TGTGCCAGCAGTTTGGACAGGGGGGGGAATGAGCAGTTCTTC.

This clone was picked up a small number of times. The genes are TRBV6-4 and TRBJ2-2; D unclear. This CDR3 spans 12 amino acids. V lost 10 bases to trimming and J lost 1 base, with 7 bases between them. CDR1 and CDR2 (germline): MRHNA, SNTAGT. The CDR3: CANDGNTGELFF. The DNA of the CDR3 is TGTGCCAACGACGGGAACACCGGGGAGCTGTTTTTT.

V usage is TRBV5-1 and J usage is TRBJ2-3, with a possible D match to TRBD1 (5 bases). V lost 0 bases and J 2 bases, leaving 16 bases between the germline ends. The CDR3 extends over 17 amino acids. CDR1 is SGHRS, CDR2 YFSETQ, per germline. In DNA, the CDR3 is TGCGCCAGCAGCTTGGATACAAGGCAGGGCTCCACAGATACGCAGTATTTT. Amino acids: CASSLDTRQGSTDTQYF.

The chain is built from TRBV11-2 and TRBJ1-2; D unresolved. This CDR3 is built from 14 residues. Per the germline V gene, CDR1 is SGHAT and CDR2 is FQNNGV. The V and J ends lost 5 bases and 2 bases respectively, with 12 bases between them. As DNA, the CDR3 is TGTGCCAGCAGCGGCCCCTTGGGGAACTATGGCTACACCTTC. This gives the protein CASSGPLGNYGYTF.

This chain connects TRBV19 to TRBJ2-2; 10 bases align to TRBD1. The CDR3 is 14 amino acids. J gave up 8 bases and V 2 bases, and 2 bases lay outside the gene matches. Germline CDR1 LNHDA, CDR2 SQIVND (reference sequence). CDR3 coding DNA: TGTGCCAGTAGTATAAGACAGGGGGCTGGGGAGCTGTTTTTT. This codes for CASSIRQGAGELFF.